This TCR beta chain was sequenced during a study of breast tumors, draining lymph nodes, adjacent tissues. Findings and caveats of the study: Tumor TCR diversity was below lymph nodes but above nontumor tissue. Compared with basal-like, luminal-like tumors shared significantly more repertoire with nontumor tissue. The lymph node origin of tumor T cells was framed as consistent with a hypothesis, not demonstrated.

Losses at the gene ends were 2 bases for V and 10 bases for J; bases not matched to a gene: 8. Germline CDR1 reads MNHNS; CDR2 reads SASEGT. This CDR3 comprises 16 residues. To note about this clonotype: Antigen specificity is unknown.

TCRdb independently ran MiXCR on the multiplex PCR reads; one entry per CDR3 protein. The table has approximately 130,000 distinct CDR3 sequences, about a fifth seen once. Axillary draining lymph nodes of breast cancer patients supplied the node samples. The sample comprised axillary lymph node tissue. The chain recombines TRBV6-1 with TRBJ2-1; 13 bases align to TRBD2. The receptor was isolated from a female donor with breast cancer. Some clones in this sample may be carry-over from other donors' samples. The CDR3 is CASSETSGRGTKEQFF. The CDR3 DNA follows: TGTGCCAGCAGTGAAACTAGCGGGAGGGGTACTAAGGAGCAGTTCTTC.